This T cell receptor beta chain was profiled in a study of cytomegalovirus exposure and HLA in healthy donors. Trimming took off 0 bases at V and 7 bases at J, with 16 bases between the two ends. Germline CDR1 is LNHNV and CDR2 is YYDKDF (reference sequence). CDR3 size: 16 residues. The PCR made use of 60 Vbeta and 13 Jbeta primers. Here immunoSEQ multiplex PCR was the method, and the copy in TCRdb shows in-frame clones only, minus some. Of about 200,000 clones in the sample, 60% to 85% were seen once. Sequenced input: PBMCs. This TCR was sampled from a man aged 40-49 years in good health and CMV-seronegative. The chain carries TRBV15 and TRBJ2-4, with D uncertain. This CDR3 is CATSRDLRPGANIQYF. In nucleotides, the CDR3 is TGTGCCACCAGCAGAGACCTCCGTCCGGGTGCGAACATTCAGTACTTC.